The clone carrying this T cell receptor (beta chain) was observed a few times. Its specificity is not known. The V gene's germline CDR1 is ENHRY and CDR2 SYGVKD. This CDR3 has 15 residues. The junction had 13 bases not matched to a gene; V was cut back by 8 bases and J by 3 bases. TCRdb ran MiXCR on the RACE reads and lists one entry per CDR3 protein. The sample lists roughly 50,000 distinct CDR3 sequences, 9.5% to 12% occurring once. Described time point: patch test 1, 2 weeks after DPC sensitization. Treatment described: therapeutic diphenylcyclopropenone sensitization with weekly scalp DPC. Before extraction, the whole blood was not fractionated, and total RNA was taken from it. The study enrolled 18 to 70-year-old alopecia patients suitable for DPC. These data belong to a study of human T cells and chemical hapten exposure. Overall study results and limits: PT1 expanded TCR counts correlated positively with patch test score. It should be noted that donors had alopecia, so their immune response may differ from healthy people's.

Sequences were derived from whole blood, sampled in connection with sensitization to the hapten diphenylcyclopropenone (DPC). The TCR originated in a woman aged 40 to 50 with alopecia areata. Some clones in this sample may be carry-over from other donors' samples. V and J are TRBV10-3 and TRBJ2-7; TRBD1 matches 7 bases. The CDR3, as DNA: TGTGCCATCGGGTCAAGGGGACAGAGCGACTACGAGCAGTACTTC. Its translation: CAIGSRGQSDYEQYF.